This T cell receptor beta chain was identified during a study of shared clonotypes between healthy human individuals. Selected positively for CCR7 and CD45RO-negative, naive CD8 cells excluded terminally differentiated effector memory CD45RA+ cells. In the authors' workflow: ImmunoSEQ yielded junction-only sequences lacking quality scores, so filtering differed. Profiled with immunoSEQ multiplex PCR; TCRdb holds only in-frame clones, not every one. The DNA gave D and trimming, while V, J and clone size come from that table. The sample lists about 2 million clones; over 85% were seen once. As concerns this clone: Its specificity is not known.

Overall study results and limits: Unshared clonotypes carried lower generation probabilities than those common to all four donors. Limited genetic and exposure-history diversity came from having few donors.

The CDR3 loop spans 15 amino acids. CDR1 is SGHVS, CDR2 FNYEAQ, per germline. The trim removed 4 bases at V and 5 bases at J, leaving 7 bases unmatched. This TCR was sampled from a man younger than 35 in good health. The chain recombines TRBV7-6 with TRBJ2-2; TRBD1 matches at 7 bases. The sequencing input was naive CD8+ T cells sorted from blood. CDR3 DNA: TGTGCCAGCAGCTCAGAGCAGGGGGAAACCGGGGAGCTGTTTTTT. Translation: CASSSEQGETGELFF.